The clone carrying this T cell receptor beta chain was seen a handful of times. Its antigen remains unidentified. At one of its ends the junction is not consistent with the germline gene, which may arise from a read error. RNA transcripts gave rise to amplified TCR beta CDR3 regions. The HTBI primer set was used in a first-round RT-PCR of the TCR CDR3. Each CDR3 protein gets one entry after TCRdb re-called the multiplex PCR reads with MiXCR. The sample contains about 540,000 distinct CDR3 sequences, just over 45% of which appear only once. The sample originates from a study of T cells in Graves' hyperthyroidism and ophthalmopathy. The study's findings and limits: Separation of ophthalmopathy from stable hyperthyroidism was achieved by a 13 V-J model. Peripheral blood also featured most of the thyroid clonotypes expanded above 0.001.

CDR1 and CDR2 from the germline V gene are GTSNPN and SVGIG (reference sequence). This CDR3 spans 11 amino acids. Hyperthyroidism was newly diagnosed in patients aged 18 to 65 (duration under 2 months). Each diagnosis was grounded in clinical symptoms, serum thyroxine and TRAb, thyroid ultrasound, and orbital computed tomography. The TCR sequence derives from a woman aged 18-29 years with Graves' hyperthyroidism. The sequenced sample was peripheral blood or thyroid tissue (not recorded which). The V and J genes are TRBV30 and TRBJ2-7, with D perhaps TRBD1 (6 bases). The CDR3 DNA follows: TGTGCCTGGAGGAAACAGGGTTCGTTGGACTTC. It yields the protein CAWRKQGSLDF.